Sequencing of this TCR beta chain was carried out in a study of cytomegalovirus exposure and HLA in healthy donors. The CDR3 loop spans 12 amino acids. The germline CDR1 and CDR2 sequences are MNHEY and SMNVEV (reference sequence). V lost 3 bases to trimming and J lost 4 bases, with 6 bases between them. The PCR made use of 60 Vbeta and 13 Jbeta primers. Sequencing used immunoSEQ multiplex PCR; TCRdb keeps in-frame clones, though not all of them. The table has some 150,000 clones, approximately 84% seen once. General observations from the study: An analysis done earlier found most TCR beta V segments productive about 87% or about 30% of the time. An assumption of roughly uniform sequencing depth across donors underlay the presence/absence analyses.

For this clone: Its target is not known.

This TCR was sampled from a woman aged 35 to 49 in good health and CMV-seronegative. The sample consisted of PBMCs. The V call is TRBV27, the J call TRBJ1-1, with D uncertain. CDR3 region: CASSFLFTEAFF. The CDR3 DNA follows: TGTGCCAGCAGTTTCCTTTTCACTGAAGCTTTCTTT.